The clone carrying this TCR beta chain came up a few times. There are 16 residues in the CDR3. The germline CDR1 and CDR2 sequences are MGHRA and YSYEKL. Trimming cost V 3 bases and J 4 bases; bases outside gene matches: 11. The primer mix had 60 Vbeta and 13 Jbeta primers. Repertoires were generated with immunoSEQ multiplex PCR, while TCRdb's copy carries only in-frame clones and drops some. The sample lists around 150,000 clones, more than 60% occurring once. These data belong to a study of cytomegalovirus exposure and HLA in healthy donors. V is TRBV4-1 and J is TRBJ2-5; TRBD1 matches at 7 bases. Input material: PBMCs. The receptor's source is a male donor in good health and CMV-seronegative. The CDR3 protein is CASSQVDRVGAETQYF. In DNA, the CDR3 is TGCGCCAGCAGCCAGGTTGACAGGGTTGGAGCAGAGACCCAGTACTTC.